This T cell receptor (beta chain) originates from a study of metastatic and nonmetastatic thyroid tumors. The entire patient cohort was treatment-naive prior to thyroid surgery. TCRdb re-analyzed the PCR reads using MiXCR. The sample yields some 20,000 clones, 27% seen once. V was cut by 7 bases and J by 1 base, with 10 bases left in between. The CDR3 length is 13 residues. The sequenced sample was blood. The source is a female donor with papillary thyroid cancer or a benign thyroid nodule (not recorded which). Some clones in this sample may be carry-over from other donors' samples. This chain uses TRBV12-3 or TRBV12-4 with TRBJ1-1; D gene ambiguous. DNA for the CDR3: TGTGCCAGCACCCTCGAGGCGAACACTGAAGCTTTCTTT. Translation gives CASTLEANTEAFF.